The text below deals with one T cell receptor beta chain. Its target is unknown. Data came from immunoSEQ multiplex PCR; TCRdb stores just in-frame clones and leaves some out. The table has more than 90,000 clones, 70% to 90% seen once. This record belongs to a study of cytomegalovirus exposure and HLA in healthy donors. Study conclusions and caveats: Cytomegalovirus association was listed for under 200 TCR beta chains. Reported results showed that the classifier diagnosed cytomegalovirus status with high specificity and sensitivity. TCR clusters originating in the first cohort tended to co-occur in the 120 validation repertoires, according to a later analysis.

The CDR3 length is 16 residues. CDR1 and CDR2 from the germline V gene are SGHRS and YFSETQ. V lost 0 bases, J lost 3 bases, and 15 bases lay in between. The chain combines TRBV5-1 with TRBJ1-1, with D maybe TRBD1 (5 bases). The sequence was obtained from a man aged 18 to 29 in good health and CMV-seronegative. Specimen: PBMCs. CDR3 loop: CASSLAAGRVDTEAFF. CDR3 DNA sequence: TGCGCCAGCAGCTTGGCGGCAGGCAGGGTCGACACTGAAGCTTTCTTT. Based on the CDR3 plus reference TRBV5-1 and TRBJ1-1, the full variable domain is KAGVTQTPRYLIKTRGQQVTLSCSPISGHRSVSWYQQTPGQGLQFLFEYFSETQRNKGNFPGRFSGRQFSNSRSEMNVSTLELGDSALYLCASSLAAGRVDTEAFFGQGTRLTVV.